The 28 T cell receptor beta chains below were found in one sample sequenced in a study of blood T cell repertoires in COVID-19. Only in-frame clones appear in the TCRdb table, and some are missing; sequencing was by immunoSEQ multiplex PCR. The sample lists approximately 400,000 clones, 81% seen once, with 1.1% in the top ten. Sequenced: peripheral blood. These receptors came from a human donor with acute or convalescent COVID-19. The donor label of this sample is uncertain.

This chain links TRBV19 with TRBJ1-1; D unclear. Germline CDR1 LNHDA, CDR2 SQIVND (reference sequence). CDR3 length equals 13 residues. The germline V and J ends were trimmed by 7 bases and 8 bases, with 17 bases remaining between them. CDR3 protein: CASIRFGVAEAFF. CDR3 coding DNA: TGTGCCAGTATTCGTTTTGGTGTGGCCGAAGCTTTCTTT.

The rearrangement links TRBV11-2 to TRBJ1-2, with D unresolved. CDR3 length equals 15 residues. V gave up 5 bases and J gave up 8 bases, with 21 bases separating them. The germline V gene has CDR1 SGHAT and CDR2 FQNNGV. The CDR3 DNA reads as TGTGCCAGCAGCCTCTCTAACAGTGCCCCCGTGGGCTACACCTTC. The encoded protein is CASSLSNSAPVGYTF.

Turning to this clone: The same CDR3 arises from other DNA sequences in this sample as well. The chain carries TRBV3-1 (or the pseudogene TRBV3-2) and TRBJ1-2; TRBD1 agrees at 8 bases. V shed 3 bases and J 5 bases; nucleotides not matched to a gene: 2. This CDR3 comprises 13 residues. Germline CDR1 reads LGHDT; CDR2 reads YNNKEL (reference sequence). The CDR3 DNA reads as TGTGCCAGCAGCCAGGGACAGGCGTATGGCTACACCTTC. Its translation: CASSQGQAYGYTF.

The V gene is TRBV18, the J gene TRBJ1-1, with D possibly being TRBD1 (6 bases). The ends were cut back, 3 bases at V and 1 base at J, with 12 bases in the middle. The CDR3 contains 15 residues. Germline V CDR1 and CDR2: KGHSH, LQKENI. The CDR3 region is CASSPTGTGNTEAFF. The CDR3 region has the DNA TGTGCCAGCTCACCCACAGGGACGGGGAACACTGAAGCTTTCTTT.

The chain has TRBV3-1 (or the pseudogene TRBV3-2) and TRBJ1-3, with D maybe TRBD1 (5 bases). Germline loops: CDR1 LGHDT, CDR2 YNNKEL (reference sequence). The CDR3 is made up of 16 amino acids. The ends were cut back, 2 bases at V and 0 bases at J, with 11 bases in the middle. The CDR3: CASSQSRRGSGNTIYF. The CDR3 region has the DNA TGTGCCAGCAGCCAATCCCGTAGGGGCTCTGGAAACACCATATATTTT.

Regarding this clone: At one end the junction does not follow the germline gene, possibly because of a read error. This chain uses TRBV18 with TRBJ2-4; tentatively, D is TRBD1 (6 bases). Germline lookup yields CDR1 KGHSH and CDR2 LQKENI. The CDR3 totals 12 residues. Here the CDR3 reads CASSPLAGAVKF. CDR3 sequence (DNA): TGTGCCAGCTCACCTTTGGCAGGGGCGGTGAAATTC. Combining the CDR3 with reference TRBV18 and TRBJ2-4 gives the whole variable domain NAGVMQNPRHLVRRRGQEARLRCSPMKGHSHVYWYRQLPEEGLKFMVYLQKENIIDESGMPKERFSAEFPKEGPSILRIQQVVRGDSAAYFCASSPLAGAVKFGAGTRLSVL.

The chain uses TRBV5-6 and TRBJ2-3; maybe TRBD2 (6 bases). V lost 0 bases to trimming and J lost 6 bases, with 11 bases between them. Germline loops: CDR1 SGHDT, CDR2 YYEEEE. This CDR3 region has 14 residues. In DNA form, the CDR3 reads TGTGCCAGCAGCTTGGGGGGACTCTCGGATACGCAGTATTTT. Protein product: CASSLGGLSDTQYF.

The V and J genes are TRBV9 and TRBJ1-1; TRBD1 matches 8 bases. V was clipped by 3 bases and J by 2 bases; unmatched bases: 6. Germline assignment: CDR1 SGDLS and CDR2 YYNGEE. This CDR3 comprises 15 residues. This CDR3 is CASSAQGAINTEAFF. The CDR3, as DNA: TGTGCCAGCAGCGCCCAGGGGGCAATAAACACTGAAGCTTTCTTT.

The J gene is TRBJ1-5, the V gene TRBV27, with D unresolved. V was trimmed by 3 bases and J by 1 base, leaving 10 bases between them. There are 15 residues in the CDR3. Looked up from germline, CDR1 is MNHEY and CDR2 is SMNVEV (reference sequence). CDR3 amino acids: CASSLGLPSNQPQHF. Here the CDR3 DNA reads TGTGCCAGCAGTTTGGGCTTACCAAGCAATCAGCCCCAGCATTTT.

The chain combines TRBV5-1 with TRBJ1-1, with no clear D. Per germline, CDR1 SGHRS and CDR2 YFSETQ. This CDR3 is built from 14 residues. V lost 1 base and J lost 2, with 9 bases in between. The CDR3 bases are TGCGCCAGCAGCTTGTCGAGTGTTAACACTGAAGCTTTCTTT. Residues: CASSLSSVNTEAFF.

The chain is built from TRBV5-5 and TRBJ1-5; TRBD1 is a possible D gene (5 bases). CDR1 and CDR2 (germline): SGHKS, YYEKEE (reference sequence). Trimming stripped 2 bases from V and 4 bases from J, with 13 bases between. There are 15 residues in the CDR3. The CDR3 sequence: CASSFGGRANQPQHF. CDR3 coding DNA: TGTGCCAGCAGCTTCGGGGGGAGAGCAAATCAGCCCCAGCATTTT. The entire variable domain, with the rest obtained from reference TRBV5-5 and TRBJ1-5, is as follows: DAGVTQSPTHLIKTRGQQVTLRCSPISGHKSVSWYQQVLGQGPQFIFQYYEKEERGRGNFPDRFSARQFPNYSSELNVNALLLGDSALYLCASSFGGRANQPQHFGDGTRLSIL.

The V gene is TRBV11-2, the J gene TRBJ1-2; D is perhaps TRBD1 (6 bases). V was cut by 4 bases and J by 2 bases, with 8 bases left in between. The CDR3 runs 13 residues. Looked up from germline, CDR1 is SGHAT and CDR2 is FQNNGV. The CDR3 loop is CASSSTGNYGYTF. The DNA for the CDR3 is TGTGCCAGCAGCTCTACAGGGAACTATGGCTACACCTTC.

The chain has TRBV7-2 and TRBJ2-1, with 8 bases aligning to TRBD2. The CDR3 spans 16 residues. V shed 5 bases and J 9 bases; nucleotides not matched to a gene: 15. Per the germline V gene, CDR1 is SGHTA and CDR2 is FQGNSA. This CDR3 is CASSPHAGGVGSEQFF. CDR3 DNA: TGTGCCAGCAGCCCCCACGCGGGAGGTGTTGGGAGTGAGCAGTTCTTC. The full variable domain, completed using reference TRBV7-2 and TRBJ2-1, is GAGVSQSPSNKVTEKGKDVELRCDPISGHTALYWYRQSLGQGLEFLIYFQGNSAPDKSGLPSDRFSAERTGGSVSTLTIQRTQQEDSAVYLCASSPHAGGVGSEQFFGPGTRLTVL.

The chain is built from TRBV27 and TRBJ2-1; 8 nucleotides line up with TRBD1. The trim removed 5 bases at V and 0 bases at J, leaving 6 bases unmatched. The CDR3 totals 16 residues. Germline V gene lookup returns CDR1 MNHEY and CDR2 SMNVEV (reference sequence). The CDR3 sequence: CASSIGTGSSYNEQFF. The CDR3 region has the DNA TGTGCCAGCAGTATCGGGACAGGCAGCTCCTACAATGAGCAGTTCTTC.

This clone was found a few times. The rearrangement links TRBV19 to TRBJ2-5; 9 positions agree with TRBD2. The V gene's germline CDR1 is LNHDA and CDR2 SQIVND (reference sequence). The J segment lost 3 bases and the V segment lost 4 bases, leaving 9 bases of the junction unmatched. This CDR3 is built from 16 residues. The CDR3 coding sequence is TGTGCCAGTAGTAGACGGGCGGGAGGGCTTGAAGAGACCCAGTACTTC. Its protein is CASSRRAGGLEETQYF.

The chain joins TRBV7-9 to TRBJ1-1, with a tentative D call TRBD1 (5 bases). This CDR3 has 15 residues. From germline, CDR1 is SEHNR and CDR2 FQNEAQ (reference sequence). V was pared by 1 base and J by 6 bases, with 15 bases between. This chain's CDR3 is CASSLVQGGSAEAFF. In DNA, the CDR3 is TGTGCCAGCAGCTTAGTCCAGGGAGGTTCCGCTGAAGCTTTCTTT.

V usage is TRBV6-2 or TRBV6-3 and J usage is TRBJ2-7; a possible D gene is TRBD1 (5 bases). Germline V CDR1 and CDR2: MNHEY, SVGEGT. The CDR3 totals 13 residues. V lost 2 bases to trimming and J lost 5 bases, with 10 bases between them. The CDR3 DNA is TGTGCCAGCAGTTACCTCCTCAGGGACGAGCAGTACTTC. Protein sequence: CASSYLLRDEQYF.

The chain couples TRBV4-2 to TRBJ2-1, with D perhaps matching TRBD2 (6 bases). The CDR3 sequence is 17 residues long. Germline values: CDR1 LGHNA, CDR2 YNFKEQ. V was cut by 1 base and J by 1 base, with 14 bases left in between. DNA for the CDR3: TGTGCCAGCAGCCAAGGCGGGACCCATGAATCCTACAATGAGCAGTTCTTC. Protein sequence: CASSQGGTHESYNEQFF.

The rearrangement joins TRBV13 to TRBJ1-4; TRBD1 aligns across 7 bases. The V segment lost 4 bases and the J segment 8 bases; nucleotides outside the gene matches: 7. Germline loops: CDR1 PRHDT, CDR2 FYEKMQ (reference sequence). The CDR3 consists of 14 residues. The CDR3, as DNA: TGTGCCAGCAGCTACAGGGGAGAGGGAGAAAAACTGTTTTTT. Translating it yields CASSYRGEGEKLFF.

This rearrangement joins TRBV6-5 to TRBJ1-2; possibly TRBD1 for D (5 bases). CDR3 length: 13 amino acids. Trimming removed 7 bases at V and 6 bases at J, with 15 bases between. Germline assignment: CDR1 MNHEY and CDR2 SVGAGI. CDR3 sequence reads: CASTSGDWDGYTF. DNA of the CDR3: TGTGCCAGCACCTCGGGGGATTGGGATGGCTACACCTTC.

The rearrangement joins TRBV5-5 to TRBJ2-3, with 8 bases that match TRBD2. Per the germline V gene, CDR1 is SGHKS and CDR2 is YYEKEE (reference sequence). The CDR3 totals 17 residues. Trimming cost V 3 bases and J 0 bases; bases outside gene matches: 9. The DNA of the CDR3 is TGTGCCAGCAGCTCCCGGGGGGGGACCTTTAGCACAGATACGCAGTATTTT. This translates into CASSSRGGTFSTDTQYF.

In this sample, this clone turned up once. The V gene is TRBV7-9, the J gene TRBJ1-3; no definite D call. Deletions cut 4 bases from V and 4 bases from J, with 11 bases between. Germline V CDR1 and CDR2: SEHNR, FQNEAQ (reference sequence). CDR3 length: 14 amino acids. CDR3 DNA sequence: TGTGCCAGCAGCTCTGACATGGGCGGAAACACCATATATTTT. Translated: CASSSDMGGNTIYF.

Turning to this clone: Additional DNA sequences in this sample encode the identical CDR3. The chain combines TRBV3-1 (or the pseudogene TRBV3-2) with TRBJ2-1; D gene uncertain. Germline CDR1 and CDR2: LGHDT and YNNKEL (reference sequence). The length of the CDR3 is 12 residues. Trimming took 1 base from V and 9 from J, leaving 7 bases between them. The CDR3 loop reads CASSQASLEQFF. The DNA of the CDR3 is TGTGCCAGCAGCCAAGCGAGCCTTGAGCAGTTCTTC.

The chain joins TRBV5-4 to TRBJ1-2; 8 nucleotides agree with TRBD1. J was trimmed by 2 bases and V by 5 bases; bases with no gene match: 11. Germline V gives CDR1 SGHNT, CDR2 YYREEE (reference sequence). The CDR3 sequence is 16 residues long. The CDR3 nucleotides read TGTGCCAGCAGGTCCTCAGGGGGCGCTGGGAACTATGGCTACACCTTC. Its protein product is CASRSSGGAGNYGYTF.

This chain connects TRBV3-1 (or the pseudogene TRBV3-2) to TRBJ1-2; TRBD1 might be the D (5 bases). V was pared by 5 bases and J by 8 bases, with 15 bases between. The CDR3 has 13 amino acids. Germline V lookup: CDR1 LGHDT, CDR2 YNNKEL (reference sequence). In nucleotides, the CDR3 is TGTGCCAGCAGCTTGGGGGGAGGGCTCGGCTACACCTTC. It translates to CASSLGGGLGYTF.

This clone was seen once. This chain joins TRBV28 and TRBJ1-2; 9 nucleotides align to TRBD1. CDR1 MDHEN and CDR2 SYDVKM come from the germline V gene. Germline trimming cut 2 bases from V and 11 bases from J; bases unmatched to any gene: 12. The CDR3 consists of 15 residues. CDR3 coding DNA: TGTGCCAGCAGTTTAAATACGGGACAGGGCCCTACATACACCTTC. Translating it yields CASSLNTGQGPTYTF.

The chain couples TRBV6-5 to TRBJ1-2, with unresolved D. V gave up 6 bases and J gave up 8 bases, with 16 bases separating them. The CDR3 contains 13 residues. Germline V gives CDR1 MNHEY, CDR2 SVGAGI. The CDR3 here is CASRLERTQGYTF. In DNA, the CDR3 is TGTGCCAGCAGGCTTGAACGTACTCAAGGCTACACCTTC.

The chain recombines TRBV6-4 with TRBJ1-1; possibly TRBD1 for D (5 bases). Germline V gene data show CDR1 as MRHNA and CDR2 as SNTAGT. The CDR3 extends over 14 amino acids. V shed 1 base and J shed 7 bases, with 13 bases lying between them. CDR3 DNA: TGTGCCAGCAGTGACTTAGGGGCGCAGGGTGAAGCTTTCTTT. It encodes CASSDLGAQGEAFF.